The rows below give T cell receptor beta chains drawn from one sample of a study of blood T cell repertoires in COVID-19. The data were produced by immunoSEQ multiplex PCR, yet TCRdb's version contains in-frame clones alone and is incomplete. The sample includes 66,000 or so clones, around 77% of them seen just once. The material sequenced was peripheral blood. The receptors were sampled from a human donor in a cohort sampled during active COVID-19. The CDR3 runs from the conserved cysteine through the conserved F or W. A D gene is named only where the DNA matches it firmly. Clone sizes are given selectively: once, few, many, or a class where the clone is expanded.

d_call | cdr3_length | clone_size | j_call | v_call | cdr3_aa | cdr3_nt
TRBD1 | 14 | . | TRBJ2-7 | TRBV7-3 | CASSLAAGGYEQYF | TGTGCCAGCAGCTTGGCAGCAGGGGGCTACGAGCAGTACTTC
TRBD1 | 13 | few | TRBJ1-2 | TRBV29-1 | CSVPGQVGLGYTF | TGCAGCGTGCCGGGACAGGTGGGGCTCGGCTACACCTTC
TRBD1 | 14 | . | TRBJ1-4 | TRBV4-3 | CASSLGTANEKLFF | TGCGCCAGCAGCCTAGGGACAGCTAATGAAAAACTGTTTTTT
. | 15 | . | TRBJ2-3 | TRBV7-2 | CASSPSGGSTDTQYF | TGTGCCAGCAGCCCCTCCGGAGGAAGCACAGATACGCAGTATTTT
. | 15 | . | TRBJ1-5 | TRBV4-3 | CASSQDRTAYQPQHF | TGCGCCAGCAGCCAAGATCGGACAGCCTATCAGCCCCAGCATTTT
TRBD1 | 13 | . | TRBJ1-4 | TRBV6-6 | CASSYSDREKLFF | TGTGCCAGCAGTTACTCGGACAGGGAAAAACTGTTTTTT
TRBD2 | 14 | . | TRBJ2-5 | TRBV10-3 | CAISLGQRDETQYF | TGTGCCATCTCCCTAGGGCAGCGGGACGAGACCCAGTACTTC
TRBD2 | 16 | . | TRBJ2-2 | TRBV19 | CASSATSGRSTGELFF | TGTGCCAGTAGTGCCACTAGCGGGAGATCCACCGGGGAGCTGTTTTTT
TRBD1 | 14 | . | TRBJ2-5 | TRBV5-4 | CASSLQGAGETQYF | TGTGCCAGCAGCTTGCAGGGGGCAGGAGAGACCCAGTACTTC
. | 16 | . | TRBJ1-1 | TRBV19 | CASMGAATHKSTEAFF | TGTGCCAGTATGGGAGCTGCGACTCACAAAAGCACTGAAGCTTTCTTT
. | 13 | few | TRBJ2-7 | TRBV7-8 | CASSWRTVYEQYF | TGTGCCAGCAGTTGGCGGACAGTTTACGAGCAGTACTTC
TRBD2 | 15 | . | TRBJ2-1 | TRBV7-9 | CASSLVAGFKNEQFF | TGTGCCAGCAGCTTAGTAGCGGGATTTAAAAATGAGCAGTTCTTC
. | 13 | . | TRBJ1-5 | TRBV10-3 | CAIKGEENQPQHF | TGTGCCATCAAAGGAGAGGAGAATCAGCCCCAGCATTTT
. | 16 | . | TRBJ1-2 | TRBV6-2/TRBV6-3 | CASSYDGGGYSNGYTF | TGTGCCAGCAGTTACGACGGGGGGGGCTATTCGAATGGCTACACCTTC
TRBD2 | 16 | . | TRBJ2-7 | TRBV30 | CAWSVLRLAGYDEQYF | TGTGCCTGGAGTGTACTGCGGCTAGCGGGCTACGACGAGCAGTACTTC
. | 12 | . | TRBJ1-2 | TRBV6-2/TRBV6-3 | CASSQAGIGYTF | TGTGCCAGCAGTCAGGCAGGGATTGGCTACACCTTC